These 2 T cell receptor beta chains were all obtained from the same sample, sequenced in a study of blood T cell repertoires in COVID-19. The method was immunoSEQ multiplex PCR; TCRdb's version includes in-frame clones alone and lacks a portion of them. The top ten hold 0.75% to 0.9% of the sample, which has about 480,000 clones, 80% to 90% seen once. Specimen: peripheral blood. The source of these receptors is a man younger than 35 with COVID-19, enrolled during active disease.

The CDR3 sequence is CASSLTRDRGLEQYF. In nucleotides, the CDR3 is TGCGCCAGCAGCTTGACCCGGGACAGAGGTTTGGAGCAGTACTTC. The V call is TRBV5-1, the J call TRBJ2-7; 7 bases are a match to TRBD1. CDR1 is SGHRS and CDR2 is YFSETQ in the germline V gene. The V segment lost 1 base and the J segment 7 bases; nucleotides outside the gene matches: 11. This CDR3 is built from 15 residues.

The rearrangement uses TRBV2 and TRBJ1-3; D call uncertain. The CDR3 has 12 residues. V lost 4 bases to trimming and J lost 6 bases, with 7 bases between them. Germline V lookup: CDR1 SNHLY, CDR2 FYNNEI. In DNA, the CDR3 is TGTGCCAGCAGTGCTACCCAAAACACCATATATTTT. Translating it yields CASSATQNTIYF. The variable domain in full, completed from reference TRBV2 and TRBJ1-3, reads EPEVTQTPSHQVTQMGQEVILRCVPISNHLYFYWYRQILGQKVEFLVSFYNNEISEKSEIFDDQFSVERPDGSNFTLKIRSTKLEDSAMYFCASSATQNTIYFGEGSWLTVV.